This section outlines one TCR beta chain sequence together with its context. Seattle patient enrollment occurred during active infection, with longitudinal follow-up thereafter. The data stem from a study of blood T cell repertoires in COVID-19. Study at large: Sample material is recorded as cDNA or gDNA derived from T cells, B-cell-depleted T cells, or PBMCs.

The V segment lost 5 bases and the J segment 4 bases; nucleotides outside the gene matches: 3. The CDR3 has 16 amino acids. CDR1 and CDR2 from the germline V gene are SGHAT and FQDESV (reference sequence). Data came from immunoSEQ multiplex PCR; TCRdb stores just in-frame clones and leaves some out. The repertoire holds approximately 330,000 clones, with 85% to 90% as singletons. The origin of this receptor is a woman in her thirties or forties with COVID-19, enrolled during active disease. Sequenced sample: peripheral blood. The V gene is TRBV11-1, the J gene TRBJ2-2; 14 nucleotides agree with TRBD2. The CDR3 bases are TGTGCCAGCAGCATGGGACTAGCGGGAGCCACCGGGGAGCTGTTTTTT. Translating it yields CASSMGLAGATGELFF.